Sequencing of this TCR beta chain was carried out in a study of cytomegalovirus exposure and HLA in healthy donors. Looking at the study overall: A data release that came early held 80 million or so unique TCRs from HLA-typed donors. Study-wide findings and caveats: For presence/absence analyses, sequencing depth was assumed to be roughly uniform across donors. Published work reported that the classifier diagnosed cytomegalovirus status with high specificity and sensitivity.

13 Jbeta primers and 60 Vbeta primers were used for the PCR. Method: immunoSEQ multiplex PCR; TCRdb's copy keeps in-frame clones and lacks some. The sample lists around 55,000 clones, over 55% occurring once. V was clipped by 6 bases and J by 0 bases, with 10 bases between them. The CDR3 has 14 residues. Germline V gives CDR1 SNHLY, CDR2 FYNNEI. Worth noting for this clone: No antigen is known for it.

The chain joins TRBV2 to TRBJ2-3, with D uncertain. This TCR was sampled from a man aged 40-49 years in good health and CMV-seropositive. The specimen was PBMCs. In DNA, the CDR3 is TGTGCCAGCAGCCCGTCTACCAGCACAGATACGCAGTATTTT. As protein: CASSPSTSTDTQYF.